This T cell receptor beta chain was identified during a study of a mutant IDH1 vaccine in newly diagnosed glioma. Study at large: Earlier treatment was radiotherapy, temozolomide, or both, with most getting both.

Time point defined: week 47, end of study. Alongside topical imiquimod, each dose of vaccine comprised 300 ug of mutant IDH1 20-mer peptide. Donor tumors were new WHO grade 3 or 4 IDH1-mutant, ATRX-lost astrocytomas. V trimming: 0 bases; J trimming: 2 bases; junction bases outside the gene matches: 7. In germline, CDR1 is MGHRA, CDR2 YSYEKL. The CDR3 runs to 17 residues. This clone has more than one count but fewer than ten. The antigen is unknown. Clones were sequenced by immunoSEQ multiplex PCR, and TCRdb holds only the in-frame ones, with some missing. The data hold about 85,000 clones, with over 85% observed a single time.

V and J are TRBV4-1 and TRBJ2-5; 9 bases line up with TRBD2. The source is a woman in her 50s with glioma. Sample: PBMCs, taken from a glioma patient whose treatment included an IDH1 peptide vaccine. CDR3 in DNA: TGCGCCAGCAGCCAAGAGGCGGGGGGGGGCCGGCAAGAGACCCAGTACTTC. Translation gives CASSQEAGGGRQETQYF.